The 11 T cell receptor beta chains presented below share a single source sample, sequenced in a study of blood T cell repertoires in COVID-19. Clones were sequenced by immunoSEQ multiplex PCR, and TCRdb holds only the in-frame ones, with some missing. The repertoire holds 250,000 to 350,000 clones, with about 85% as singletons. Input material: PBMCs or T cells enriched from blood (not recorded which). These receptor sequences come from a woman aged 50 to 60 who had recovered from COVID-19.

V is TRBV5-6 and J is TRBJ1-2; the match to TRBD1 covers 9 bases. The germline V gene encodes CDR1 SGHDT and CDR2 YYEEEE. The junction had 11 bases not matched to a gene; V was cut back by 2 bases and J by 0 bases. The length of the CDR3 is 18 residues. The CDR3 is CASSLRDREFVANYGYTF. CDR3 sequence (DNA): TGTGCCAGCAGCTTACGGGACAGGGAGTTCGTTGCTAACTATGGCTACACCTTC.

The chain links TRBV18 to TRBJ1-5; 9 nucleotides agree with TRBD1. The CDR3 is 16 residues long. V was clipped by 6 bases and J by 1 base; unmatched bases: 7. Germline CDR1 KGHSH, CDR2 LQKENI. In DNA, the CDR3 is TGTGCCAGCTCCGCGGGACAGGGTAGGAGCAATCAGCCCCAGCATTTT. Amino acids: CASSAGQGRSNQPQHF.

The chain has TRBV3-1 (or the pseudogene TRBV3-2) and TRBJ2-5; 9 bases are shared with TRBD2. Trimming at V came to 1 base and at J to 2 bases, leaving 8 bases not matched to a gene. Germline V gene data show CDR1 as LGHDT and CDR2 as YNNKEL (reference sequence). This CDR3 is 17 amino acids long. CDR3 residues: CASSQARERGVQETQYF. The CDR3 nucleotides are TGTGCCAGCAGCCAAGCCCGGGAGCGGGGGGTGCAAGAGACCCAGTACTTC.

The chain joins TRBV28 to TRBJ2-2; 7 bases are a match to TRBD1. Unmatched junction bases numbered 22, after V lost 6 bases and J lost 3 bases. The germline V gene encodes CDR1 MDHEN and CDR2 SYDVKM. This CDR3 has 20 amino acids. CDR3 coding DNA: TGTGCCAGCAGACAAATGAGACCGACCTTAGGGACAGATTACACCGGGGAGCTGTTTTTT. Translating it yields CASRQMRPTLGTDYTGELFF. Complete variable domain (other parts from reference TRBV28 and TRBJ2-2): DVKVTQSSRYLVKRTGEKVFLECVQDMDHENMFWYRQDPGLGLRLIYFSYDVKMKEKGDIPEGYSVSREKKERFSLILESASTNQTSMYLCASRQMRPTLGTDYTGELFFGEGSRLTVL.

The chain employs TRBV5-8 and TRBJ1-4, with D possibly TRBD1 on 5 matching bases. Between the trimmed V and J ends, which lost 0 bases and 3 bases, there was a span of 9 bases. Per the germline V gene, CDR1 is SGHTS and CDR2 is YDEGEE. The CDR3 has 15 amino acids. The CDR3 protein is CASSLAQGPNEKLFF. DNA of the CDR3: TGTGCCAGCAGCTTGGCGCAGGGTCCTAATGAAAAACTGTTTTTT.

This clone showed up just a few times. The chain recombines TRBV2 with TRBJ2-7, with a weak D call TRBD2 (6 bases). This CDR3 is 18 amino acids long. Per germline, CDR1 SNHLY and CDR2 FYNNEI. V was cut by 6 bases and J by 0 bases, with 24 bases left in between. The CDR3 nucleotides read TGTGCCAGCAGAAGGTCAATTTCGCTGGCGGGGCGCTCCTACGAGCAGTACTTC. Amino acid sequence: CASRRSISLAGRSYEQYF.

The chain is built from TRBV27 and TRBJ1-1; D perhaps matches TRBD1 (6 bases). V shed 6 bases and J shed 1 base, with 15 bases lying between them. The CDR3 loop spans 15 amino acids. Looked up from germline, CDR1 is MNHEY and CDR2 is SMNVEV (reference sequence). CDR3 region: CASSPRGGQNTEAFF. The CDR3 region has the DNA TGTGCCAGCAGCCCCCGCGGGGGGCAGAACACTGAAGCTTTCTTT.

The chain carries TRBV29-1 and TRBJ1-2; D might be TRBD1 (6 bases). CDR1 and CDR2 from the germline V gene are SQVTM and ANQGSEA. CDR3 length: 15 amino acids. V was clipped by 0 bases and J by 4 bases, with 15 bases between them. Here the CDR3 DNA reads TGCAGCGTTGAAGATCCGGGGGGCTTCGTCTATGGCTACACCTTC. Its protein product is CSVEDPGGFVYGYTF. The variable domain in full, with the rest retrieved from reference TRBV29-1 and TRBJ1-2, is SAVISQKPSRDICQRGTSLTIQCQVDSQVTMMFWYRQQPGQSLTLIATANQGSEATYESGFVIDKFPISRPNLTFSTLTVSNMSPEDSSIYLCSVEDPGGFVYGYTFGSGTRLTVV.

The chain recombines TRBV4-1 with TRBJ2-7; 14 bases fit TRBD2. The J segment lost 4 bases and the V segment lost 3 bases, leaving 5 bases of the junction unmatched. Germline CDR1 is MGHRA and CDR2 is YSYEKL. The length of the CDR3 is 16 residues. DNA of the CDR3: TGCGCCAGCAGCCAGGTAGGGACTAGCGGGAGTTACGAGCAGTACTTC. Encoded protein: CASSQVGTSGSYEQYF.

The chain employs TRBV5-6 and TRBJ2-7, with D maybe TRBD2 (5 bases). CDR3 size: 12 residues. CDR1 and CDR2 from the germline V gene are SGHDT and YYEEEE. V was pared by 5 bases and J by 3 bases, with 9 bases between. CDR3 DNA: TGTGCCAGCAGATTCGGGGACTACGAGCAGTACTTC. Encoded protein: CASRFGDYEQYF.

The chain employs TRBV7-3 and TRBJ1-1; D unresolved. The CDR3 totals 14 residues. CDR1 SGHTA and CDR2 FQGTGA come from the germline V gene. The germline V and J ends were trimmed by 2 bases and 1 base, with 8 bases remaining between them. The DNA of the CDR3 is TGTGCCAGCAGCTTAGACAATAAGAACACTGAAGCTTTCTTT. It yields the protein CASSLDNKNTEAFF.